This T cell receptor beta chain comes out of a study of shared clonotypes between healthy human individuals. Donors comprised healthy HIV-negative adults lacking recent acute infections or vaccinations. Sequencing used immunoSEQ multiplex PCR; TCRdb keeps in-frame clones, though not all of them. The sample has roughly 2,500,000 clones; approximately 93% are singletons. Per germline, CDR1 SGHVS and CDR2 FNYEAQ. Trimming cost V 5 bases and J 3 bases; bases outside gene matches: 7. This CDR3 contains 14 residues. This sequence joins TRBV7-6 and TRBJ2-7, with 7 bases fitting TRBD1. This clonotype was sampled from a man aged 18 to 29 in good health. Some clones in this sample may be carry-over from other donors' samples. Sequenced: naive CD4+ T cells from PBMCs. Noted subset: CD45RA+ positively selected. The CDR3 DNA reads TGTGCCAGCAGCCTCAGGACAGGCAACTACGAGCAGTACTTC. Protein: CASSLRTGNYEQYF.